Each of the 12 T cell receptor beta chains below was sequenced from the same sample in a study of T cells after yellow fever vaccination. One entry per CDR3 protein results from TCRdb running MiXCR on the 5' RACE reads. Among hundreds of thousands of distinct CDR3 sequences listed, over 9% were seen once. This sample comprised PBMCs, obtained on the day of the yellow fever booster vaccination. Receptor source: a man in his thirties or forties who received the YFV17D yellow fever vaccine.

There are a few counts of this clonotype. The genes are TRBV9 and TRBJ2-2, with 14 bases fitting TRBD2. CDR1 is SGDLS, CDR2 YYNGEE, per germline. The CDR3 is made up of 20 amino acids. Trimming cost V 3 bases and J 6 bases; bases outside gene matches: 16. The CDR3 nucleotides read TGTGCCAGCAGCGCGCCGACTAGCGGGAGGGCCATTGGGTCACCCGGGGAGCTGTTTTTT. It codes for CASSAPTSGRAIGSPGELFF.

The rearrangement uses TRBV6-2 or TRBV6-3 and TRBJ2-7; 11 nucleotides match TRBD1. The germline gives CDR1 MNHEY, CDR2 SVGEGT. With 5 bases clipped from V and 4 bases from J, the junction kept 7 bases outside the gene matches. The CDR3 length is 15 residues. CDR3 loop: CASSPLGTGGYEQYF. The CDR3 DNA follows: TGTGCCAGCAGTCCACTCGGGACAGGGGGGTACGAGCAGTACTTC.

This clonotype was detected a few times. V usage is TRBV7-2 and J usage is TRBJ1-2; 7 bases line up with TRBD1. Germline V gene sequence: CDR1 SGHTA, CDR2 FQGNSA. The CDR3 runs 15 residues. J gave up 7 bases and V 1 base, and 9 bases lay outside the gene matches. For the CDR3, the DNA is TGTGCCAGCAGCTTAGAAGGCAGGGGGTCTTCTGGCTACACCTTC. Its translation is CASSLEGRGSSGYTF. Based on the CDR3 plus reference TRBV7-2 and TRBJ1-2, the full variable domain is GAGVSQSPSNKVTEKGKDVELRCDPISGHTALYWYRQSLGQGLEFLIYFQGNSAPDKSGLPSDRFSAERTGGSVSTLTIQRTQQEDSAVYLCASSLEGRGSSGYTFGSGTRLTVV.

This clonotype has only a few counts. This rearrangement joins TRBV5-1 to TRBJ2-5, with 10 bases identical to TRBD2. The CDR3 is made up of 15 amino acids. Germline V gene lookup returns CDR1 SGHRS and CDR2 YFSETQ. V shed 4 bases and J 4 bases; nucleotides not matched to a gene: 7. CDR3 DNA sequence: TGCGCCAGCAGCGGAGCGGGAGGGCCCCGAGAGACCCAGTACTTC. Translating it yields CASSGAGGPRETQYF.

This chain joins TRBV30 and TRBJ2-3, with 9 positions matching TRBD1. Germline loops: CDR1 GTSNPN, CDR2 SVGIG (reference sequence). V was pared by 0 bases and J by 1 base, with 2 bases of the junction left unmatched. The CDR3 sequence is 15 residues long. In nucleotides, the CDR3 is TGTGCCTGGAGTGTAAGGACAGGGGGCACAGATACGCAGTATTTT. Protein sequence: CAWSVRTGGTDTQYF.

The genes are TRBV7-2 and TRBJ1-2; no clear D. Trimming removed 2 bases at V and 4 bases at J, with 8 bases between. The length of the CDR3 is 13 residues. CDR1 and CDR2 (germline): SGHTA, FQGNSA. The CDR3 DNA reads TGTGCCAGCAGCTTACCGGCAGTCTATGGCTACACCTTC. As protein: CASSLPAVYGYTF.

The genes are TRBV5-6 and TRBJ2-5; 10 bases are a match to TRBD2. The V and J ends lost 5 bases and 2 bases, in that order; junction bases with no gene match: 6. The CDR3 totals 15 residues. Germline CDR1 reads SGHDT; CDR2 reads YYEEEE. CDR3 in DNA: TGTGCCAGCAGTTGGAGCGGGAGGGGACAAGAGACCCAGTACTTC. Translation: CASSWSGRGQETQYF.

The sample holds a few counts of this clonotype. The rearrangement links TRBV6-2 or TRBV6-3 to TRBJ1-5; 10 positions agree with TRBD1. The J segment lost 3 bases and the V segment lost 1 base, leaving 6 bases of the junction unmatched. CDR3 length: 17 amino acids. Germline V gene lookup returns CDR1 MNHEY and CDR2 SVGEGT. Here the CDR3 reads CASSYLWTGGNNQPQHF. The DNA for the CDR3 is TGTGCCAGCAGTTACTTATGGACAGGGGGTAACAATCAGCCCCAGCATTTT.

This clonotype was seen a few times. The rearrangement joins TRBV20-1 to TRBJ2-3; 13 nucleotides line up with TRBD2. Germline values: CDR1 DFQATT, CDR2 SNEGSKA (reference sequence). The CDR3 spans 15 residues. V trimming: 6 bases; J trimming: 6 bases; junction bases outside the gene matches: 9. CDR3 DNA sequence: TGCAGTGCGACTCCGGGACTAGCGGGACCTGATACGCAGTATTTT. Translated: CSATPGLAGPDTQYF.

The chain links TRBV9 to TRBJ2-1, with D unresolved. The V gene's germline CDR1 is SGDLS and CDR2 YYNGEE. The CDR3 length is 15 residues. V lost 4 bases and J 2 bases, leaving 13 bases between the germline ends. In nucleotides, the CDR3 is TGTGCCAGCAGCTTCCGGACGCAGACCTACAATGAGCAGTTCTTC. Encoded protein: CASSFRTQTYNEQFF. The whole variable domain, filled in from reference TRBV9 and TRBJ2-1, reads DSGVTQTPKHLITATGQRVTLRCSPRSGDLSVYWYQQSLDQGLQFLIQYYNGEERAKGNILERFSAQQFPDLHSELNLSSLELGDSALYFCASSFRTQTYNEQFFGPGTRLTVL.

This clonotype was counted between two and nine times. V gene TRBV19 combines with J gene TRBJ1-4, with TRBD1 matching over 8 bases. This CDR3 comprises 14 residues. CDR1 is LNHDA, CDR2 SQIVND, per germline (reference sequence). Germline trimming cut 3 bases from V and 7 bases from J; bases unmatched to any gene: 4. The CDR3 spells CASSMTGASEKLFF. The CDR3 DNA reads TGTGCCAGTAGTATGACAGGGGCGAGTGAAAAACTGTTTTTT.

This chain connects TRBV29-1 to TRBJ2-3; D uncertain. Per the germline V gene, CDR1 is SQVTM and CDR2 is ANQGSEA. This CDR3 is 12 amino acids long. V lost 3 bases to trimming and J lost 6 bases, with 10 bases between them. CDR3 sequence: CSVEVRWDTQYF. In nucleotides, the CDR3 is TGCAGCGTTGAGGTACGCTGGGATACGCAGTATTTT.